These 19 T cell receptor beta chains came from one sample sequenced in a study of low-dose radiotherapy and immunotherapy resistance in tumors. Both TCRalpha and TCRbeta chains were reverse transcribed with V-gene-specific primers. TCR amplification ran 15 to 20 PCR cycles using constant-region and V-primer adapter primers. MiXCR, applied by TCRdb to the reads, yields one record per CDR3 protein. The sample carries under 20,000 distinct CDR3 sequences, around two thirds recorded once. All receptors come from a human donor with advanced metastatic prostate, ovarian, gallbladder or colorectal cancer (not recorded which). This table probably holds off-target reads from a library built for another chain.

The chain has TRBV14 and TRBJ1-5; the match to TRBD1 covers 7 bases. This CDR3 has 13 amino acids. Germline V gene sequence: CDR1 SGHDN, CDR2 FVKESK. V trimming: 3 bases; J trimming: 6 bases; junction bases outside the gene matches: 2. The CDR3 reads CASSHQGVQPQHF. CDR3 nucleotide sequence: TGTGCCAGCAGCCATCAGGGGGTTCAGCCCCAGCATTTT.

The chain has TRBV12-3 or TRBV12-4 and TRBJ1-2, with D possibly matching TRBD1 (5 bases). V lost 1 base, J lost 1 base, and 10 bases lay in between. The CDR3 totals 15 residues. The CDR3 region has the DNA TGTGCCAGCAGTTTAGGGGGACGGATTAACTATGGCTACACCTTC. Its protein is CASSLGGRINYGYTF.

The chain recombines TRBV2 with TRBJ2-1, with a weak D call TRBD2 (6 bases). The CDR3 totals 14 residues. The germline CDR1 and CDR2 sequences are SNHLY and FYNNEI. The germline V and J ends were trimmed by 7 bases and 7 bases, with 17 bases remaining between them. CDR3 DNA sequence: TGTGCCAGCAACGAGGGTGGGAGGAGGAATGAGCAGTTCTTC. This codes for CASNEGGRRNEQFF.

The V and J genes are TRBV2 and TRBJ1-2, with TRBD1 matching over 7 bases. CDR3 length: 15 amino acids. Per the germline V gene, CDR1 is SNHLY and CDR2 is FYNNEI. Germline trimming cut 5 bases from V and 4 bases from J; bases unmatched to any gene: 10. The CDR3 region has the DNA TGTGCCAGCAGTCCTACGGACAGGCTTCTCTATGGCTACACCTTC. This encodes CASSPTDRLLYGYTF.

The chain has TRBV24-1 and TRBJ2-7; 7 positions match TRBD1. The CDR3 covers 14 residues. Looked up from germline, CDR1 is KGHDR and CDR2 is SFDVKD. J was trimmed by 2 bases and V by 6 bases; bases with no gene match: 6. This CDR3 reads CATSPGTAPYEQYF. The CDR3 DNA sequence: TGTGCCACCAGTCCCGGGACAGCGCCCTACGAGCAGTACTTC.

This clonotype is labeled medium-sized. J is TRBJ2-1 and V is TRBV5-4; D might be TRBD1 or TRBD2, each matching 5 bases. V dropped 5 bases and J dropped 5 bases, with 14 bases sitting between them. The CDR3 totals 14 residues. CDR1 and CDR2 (germline): SGHNT, YYREEE (reference sequence). This CDR3 is CASSKGGTNNEQFF. The CDR3 coding sequence is TGTGCCAGCAGTAAGGGTGGGACCAACAATGAGCAGTTCTTC.

The chain employs TRBV6-5 and TRBJ1-4; D remains ambiguous. CDR1 and CDR2 from the germline V gene are MNHEY and SVGAGI. CDR3 length: 14 residues. V dropped 6 bases and J dropped 8 bases, with 16 bases sitting between them. This CDR3 reads CASSLRQVGEKLFF. In DNA form, the CDR3 reads TGTGCCAGCAGCCTTCGGCAAGTAGGGGAAAAACTGTTTTTT.

The V gene is TRBV11-3, the J gene TRBJ2-7; TRBD2 might be the D (6 bases). This CDR3 spans 12 amino acids. CDR1 is SGHNT, CDR2 YENEEA, per germline. Trimming removed 8 bases at V and 5 bases at J, with 13 bases between. CDR3 amino acids: CASESSDHEQYF. The CDR3 DNA is TGTGCCAGCGAGTCTAGCGACCACGAGCAGTACTTC.

The chain couples TRBV12-3 or TRBV12-4 to TRBJ1-6; possible D gene TRBD1, 5 bases. Trimming shortened V by 5 bases and J by 8 bases, and 13 bases separated the two germline ends. The CDR3 has 14 amino acids. CDR3 nucleotides: TGTGCCAGCAGTCTCGGGGACGGACATTCACCCCTCCACTTT. Encoded protein: CASSLGDGHSPLHF.

The rearrangement joins TRBV20-1 to TRBJ2-1; the match to TRBD2 covers 9 bases. V trimming: 3 bases; J trimming: 6 bases; junction bases outside the gene matches: 6. Germline V gene data show CDR1 as DFQATT and CDR2 as SNEGSKA (reference sequence). CDR3 length equals 14 residues. The CDR3 region is CSASGGRAGNEQFF. CDR3 nucleotides: TGCAGTGCTAGTGGCGGGAGGGCCGGCAATGAGCAGTTCTTC.

This clonotype came up a few times. The chain employs TRBV28 and TRBJ2-7; 9 positions match TRBD1. This CDR3 has 16 amino acids. In germline, CDR1 is MDHEN, CDR2 SYDVKM. Losses at the gene ends were 5 bases for V and 4 bases for J; bases not matched to a gene: 12. CDR3 nucleotide sequence: TGTGCCAGCAGTCGTTTATCCGGGACAGGGTCTTACGAGCAGTACTTC. It is translated as CASSRLSGTGSYEQYF.

The rearrangement links TRBV5-8 to TRBJ1-5; 7 nucleotides match TRBD1. This CDR3 is 17 amino acids long. The V and J ends lost 4 bases and 2 bases, in that order; junction bases with no gene match: 12. Germline V gives CDR1 SGHTS, CDR2 YDEGEE. CDR3 sequence (DNA): TGTGCCAGCAGCCGGGGAAGGGACAGCGGAGGCAATCAGCCCCAGCATTTT. It is translated as CASSRGRDSGGNQPQHF.

The J gene is TRBJ2-2, the V gene TRBV5-1; D ambiguous. The CDR3 runs to 13 residues. With 4 bases removed from V and 6 bases from J, the gap between germline ends came to 10 bases. Germline V CDR1 and CDR2: SGHRS, YFSETQ. This CDR3 is CASSTAYSGELFF. As DNA, the CDR3 is TGCGCCAGCAGCACGGCTTATTCCGGGGAGCTGTTTTTT. Supplemented by reference TRBV5-1 and TRBJ2-2, the full variable domain reads KAGVTQTPRYLIKTRGQQVTLSCSPISGHRSVSWYQQTPGQGLQFLFEYFSETQRNKGNFPGRFSGRQFSNSRSEMNVSTLELGDSALYLCASSTAYSGELFFGEGSRLTVL.

This chain uses TRBV5-5 with TRBJ1-5, with 7 bases identical to TRBD1. Germline-derived CDR1 and CDR2 are SGHKS and YYEKEE (reference sequence). V shed 4 bases, J shed 0 bases, and the junction held 7 bases outside the gene matches. The CDR3 has 16 amino acids. The CDR3 protein is CASSHRDRPSNQPQHF. CDR3 nucleotide sequence: TGTGCCAGCAGCCATAGGGACAGACCTAGCAATCAGCCCCAGCATTTT.

This rearrangement joins TRBV7-2 to TRBJ2-2; D might be TRBD2 (6 bases). With 6 bases removed from V and 6 bases from J, the gap between germline ends came to 26 bases. The CDR3 is 18 residues long. Germline CDR1 reads SGHTA; CDR2 reads FQGNSA. CDR3 bases: TGTGCCAGCAGAACCCCGCTGGTACTAGCCTCGGACGCCGGGGAGCTGTTTTTT. Translated, it gives CASRTPLVLASDAGELFF.

This clonotype was recorded once. V usage is TRBV5-1 and J usage is TRBJ1-6, with a possible D match to TRBD1 (5 bases). The CDR3 spans 13 residues. V was clipped by 4 bases and J by 8 bases, with 10 bases between them. Germline V CDR1 and CDR2: SGHRS, YFSETQ. The CDR3 DNA sequence: TGCGCCAGCAGCGGGGACGGGGATTCACCCCTCCACTTT. It specifies CASSGDGDSPLHF.

The chain is built from TRBV18 and TRBJ2-3; 9 nucleotides align to TRBD1. Germline CDR1 is KGHSH and CDR2 is LQKENI. The CDR3 is made up of 17 amino acids. V shed 6 bases and J 1 base; nucleotides not matched to a gene: 11. In nucleotides, the CDR3 is TGTGCCAGCTCCCAGGACAGGGGCGCGAGGGGCACAGATACGCAGTATTTT. Encoded protein: CASSQDRGARGTDTQYF.

This clonotype was detected a few times. This chain uses TRBV4-2 with TRBJ2-3, with D possibly being TRBD1 (6 bases). Trimming removed 4 bases at V and 4 bases at J, with 15 bases between. Germline lookup yields CDR1 LGHNA and CDR2 YNFKEQ. CDR3 length: 15 residues. CDR3 DNA sequence: TGTGCCAGCAGCCTCCCGGGCAGGGGCCCAGATACGCAGTATTTT. Its translation is CASSLPGRGPDTQYF.

Only a few counts were recorded for this clonotype. V usage is TRBV5-5 and J usage is TRBJ2-1, with unresolved D. This CDR3 region has 14 residues. V dropped 5 bases and J dropped 8 bases, with 17 bases sitting between them. CDR1 and CDR2 from the germline V gene are SGHKS and YYEKEE (reference sequence). The CDR3 is CASSSRADTHEQFF. The CDR3 DNA reads as TGTGCCAGCAGTTCTCGGGCCGACACCCATGAGCAGTTCTTC.